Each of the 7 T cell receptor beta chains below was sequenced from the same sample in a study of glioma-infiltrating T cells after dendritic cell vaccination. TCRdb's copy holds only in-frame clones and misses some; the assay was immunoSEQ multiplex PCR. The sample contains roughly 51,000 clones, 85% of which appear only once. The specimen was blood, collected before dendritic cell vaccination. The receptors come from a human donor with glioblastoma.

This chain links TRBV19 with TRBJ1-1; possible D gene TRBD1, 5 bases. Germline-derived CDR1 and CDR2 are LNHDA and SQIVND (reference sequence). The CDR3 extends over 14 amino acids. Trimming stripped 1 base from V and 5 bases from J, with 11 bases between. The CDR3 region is CASSIAAGPTEAFF. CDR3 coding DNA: TGTGCCAGTAGTATAGCGGCAGGGCCTACTGAAGCTTTCTTT.

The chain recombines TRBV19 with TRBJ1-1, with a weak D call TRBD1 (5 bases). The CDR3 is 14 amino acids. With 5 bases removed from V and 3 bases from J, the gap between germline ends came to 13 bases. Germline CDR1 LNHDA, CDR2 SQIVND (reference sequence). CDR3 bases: TGTGCCAGTAGTTCGGGGGTAGAGTACACTGAAGCTTTCTTT. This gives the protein CASSSGVEYTEAFF.

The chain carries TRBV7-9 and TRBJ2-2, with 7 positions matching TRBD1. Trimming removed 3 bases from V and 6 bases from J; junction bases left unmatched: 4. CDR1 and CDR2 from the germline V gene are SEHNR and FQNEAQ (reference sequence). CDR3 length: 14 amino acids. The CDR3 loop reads CASSLGQTPGELFF. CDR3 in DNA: TGTGCCAGCAGCTTGGGACAGACCCCCGGGGAGCTGTTTTTT.

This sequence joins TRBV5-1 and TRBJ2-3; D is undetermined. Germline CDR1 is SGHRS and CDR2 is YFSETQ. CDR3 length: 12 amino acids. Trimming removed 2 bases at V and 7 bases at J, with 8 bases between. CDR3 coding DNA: TGCGCCAGCAGCTTACTACCTAATACGCAGTATTTT. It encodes CASSLLPNTQYF.

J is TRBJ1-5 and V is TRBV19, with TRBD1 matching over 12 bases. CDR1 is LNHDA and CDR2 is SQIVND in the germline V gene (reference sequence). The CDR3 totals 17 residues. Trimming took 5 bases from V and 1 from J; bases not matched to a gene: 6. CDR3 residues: CASSGGQGAMSNQPQHF. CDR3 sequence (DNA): TGTGCCAGTAGTGGGGGACAGGGGGCGATGAGCAATCAGCCCCAGCATTTT.

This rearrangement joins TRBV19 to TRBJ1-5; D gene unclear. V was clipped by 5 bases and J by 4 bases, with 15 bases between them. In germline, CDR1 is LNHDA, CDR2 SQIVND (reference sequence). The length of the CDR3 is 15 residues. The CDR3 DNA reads TGTGCCAGTAGTCCCCTGGACTTAGGTAATCAGCCCCAGCATTTT. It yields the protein CASSPLDLGNQPQHF.

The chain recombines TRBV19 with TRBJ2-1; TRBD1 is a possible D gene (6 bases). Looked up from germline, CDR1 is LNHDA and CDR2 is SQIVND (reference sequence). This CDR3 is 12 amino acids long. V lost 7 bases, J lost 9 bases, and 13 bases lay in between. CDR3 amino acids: CASNFRGTEQFF. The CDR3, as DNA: TGTGCCAGTAACTTCAGGGGAACTGAGCAGTTCTTC.